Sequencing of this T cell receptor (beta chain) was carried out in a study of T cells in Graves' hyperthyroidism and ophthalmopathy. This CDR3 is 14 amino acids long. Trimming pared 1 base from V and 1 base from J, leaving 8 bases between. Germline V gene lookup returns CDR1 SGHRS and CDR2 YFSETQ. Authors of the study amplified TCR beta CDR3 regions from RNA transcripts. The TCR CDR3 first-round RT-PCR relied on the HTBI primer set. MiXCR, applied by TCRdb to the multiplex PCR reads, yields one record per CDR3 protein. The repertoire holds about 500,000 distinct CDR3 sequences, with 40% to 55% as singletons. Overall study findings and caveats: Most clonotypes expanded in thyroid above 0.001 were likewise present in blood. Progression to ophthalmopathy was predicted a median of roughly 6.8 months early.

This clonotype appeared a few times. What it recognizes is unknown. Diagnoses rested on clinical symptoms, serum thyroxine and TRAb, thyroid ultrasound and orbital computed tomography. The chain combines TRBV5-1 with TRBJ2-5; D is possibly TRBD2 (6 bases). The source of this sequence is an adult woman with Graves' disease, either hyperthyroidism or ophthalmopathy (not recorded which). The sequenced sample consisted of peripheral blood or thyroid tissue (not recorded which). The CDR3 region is CASSLSLAQETQYF. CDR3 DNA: TGCGCCAGCAGCTTGTCACTAGCCCAAGAGACCCAGTACTTC.